This T cell receptor beta chain was sequenced during a study of blood T cell repertoires in COVID-19. About the study: Both acute and convalescent COVID-19 samples were obtained from the United States, Italy and Spain. PBMCs, B-cell-depleted T cells, or T cells were the source of the cDNA or gDNA that made up the material.

The CDR3 covers 14 residues. Germline-derived CDR1 and CDR2 are SGHTA and FQGNSA. The ends lost 4 bases at V and 7 bases at J; junction bases unmatched: 7. Original handling: Nucleated cell number was recorded as an estimate derived from reference gene primer amplification. TCRdb keeps only in-frame clones here, not all; method: immunoSEQ multiplex PCR. The V and J calls and clone size come from that table; D and trimming were worked out from the DNA. The table lists about 200,000 clones, 82% of them singletons. Seattle cases were enrolled at active infection and followed longitudinally. Source material: peripheral blood. This chain joins TRBV7-2 and TRBJ2-5; 9 nucleotides align to TRBD1. The receptor's source is a woman between 55 and 75 years old with COVID-19, enrolled during active disease. DNA of the CDR3: TGTGCCAGCAGCTATAATTGGGACAGGGCGACCCAGTACTTC. It codes for CASSYNWDRATQYF.